The 14 T cell receptor beta chains below come from one sample, sequenced in a study of T cells in Graves' hyperthyroidism and ophthalmopathy. From RNA transcripts, TCR beta CDR3 regions were amplified. The HTBI set primed first-round TCR CDR3 RT-PCR. TCRdb processed the multiplex PCR reads anew with MiXCR; each CDR3 protein has one entry. This table holds hundreds of thousands of distinct CDR3 sequences, roughly 14% found once. Sequenced sample: blood. These receptor sequences come from a woman aged 50 to 60 with Graves' ophthalmopathy.

In its sample, this clonotype was seen many times. CDR3: CAISGEGAEADTQYF. In DNA, the CDR3 is TGTGCCATCAGTGGGGAGGGCGCGGAGGCAGATACGCAGTATTTT. The gene calls are TRBV10-3 and TRBJ2-3; TRBD2 aligns across 7 bases. The germline V gene has CDR1 ENHRY and CDR2 SYGVKD. J gave up 4 bases and V 4 bases, and 8 bases lay outside the gene matches. The CDR3 consists of 15 residues.

This clonotype occurred many times. This chain links TRBV12-3 or TRBV12-4 with TRBJ1-6; D perhaps matches TRBD1 (5 bases). Trimming cost V 3 bases and J 10 bases, with 13 bases left between them. This CDR3 spans 14 amino acids. In DNA form, the CDR3 reads TGTGCCAGCAGTTTCGTTCAGGGCCGATCACCCCTCCACTTT. It yields the protein CASSFVQGRSPLHF.

V is TRBV7-9 and J is TRBJ1-3, with D uncertain. From germline, CDR1 is SEHNR and CDR2 FQNEAQ (reference sequence). Trimming cost V 3 bases and J 3 bases, with 12 bases left between them. The CDR3 extends over 15 amino acids. CDR3: CASSFSRGDGNTIYF. The CDR3 DNA is TGTGCCAGCAGCTTCAGCCGCGGGGATGGAAACACCATATATTTT.

At least ten counts were recorded for this clonotype. V is TRBV2 and J is TRBJ2-7, with 8 bases fitting TRBD1. Germline-derived CDR1 and CDR2 are SNHLY and FYNNEI. V shed 7 bases and J 7 bases; nucleotides not matched to a gene: 9. This CDR3 has 13 amino acids. This CDR3 is CASMPGGRWEQYF. In DNA form, the CDR3 reads TGTGCCAGCATGCCAGGGGGCCGGTGGGAGCAGTACTTC.

This clonotype came up many times. The rearrangement links TRBV7-2 to TRBJ1-2; D remains unclear. Germline-derived CDR1 and CDR2 are SGHTA and FQGNSA. Trimming pared 2 bases from V and 4 bases from J, leaving 5 bases between. The CDR3 length is 12 residues. The CDR3, as DNA: TGTGCCAGCAGCTTAATGAGCTATGGCTACACCTTC. This translates into CASSLMSYGYTF. The variable domain in full, completed from reference TRBV7-2 and TRBJ1-2, reads GAGVSQSPSNKVTEKGKDVELRCDPISGHTALYWYRQSLGQGLEFLIYFQGNSAPDKSGLPSDRFSAERTGGSVSTLTIQRTQQEDSAVYLCASSLMSYGYTFGSGTRLTVV.

This chain joins TRBV4-3 and TRBJ2-7; D may be TRBD2 (5 bases). Germline-derived CDR1 and CDR2 are LGHNA and YSLEER. V lost 0 bases and J 5 bases, leaving 14 bases between the germline ends. This CDR3 contains 15 residues. Here the CDR3 DNA reads TGCGCCAGCAGCCAAGAAGATCGTAGCGAGCACGAGCAGTACTTC. Protein product: CASSQEDRSEHEQYF.

This clonotype was counted at least ten times. The gene calls are TRBV2 and TRBJ1-1; D unresolved. The CDR3 extends over 17 amino acids. V shed 8 bases and J shed 1 base, with 23 bases lying between them. Germline values: CDR1 SNHLY, CDR2 FYNNEI. The CDR3 reads CASPLVGGNKGNTEAFF. The DNA of the CDR3 is TGTGCCAGCCCTTTAGTAGGTGGGAACAAGGGGAACACTGAAGCTTTCTTT.

The chain employs TRBV27 and TRBJ1-6; no firm D call. V was trimmed by 4 bases and J by 9 bases, leaving 16 bases between them. This CDR3 has 15 amino acids. The germline V gene encodes CDR1 MNHEY and CDR2 SMNVEV (reference sequence). CDR3 bases: TGTGCCAGCAGTTCGGGAAGTGGGAGGAGTTCACCCCTCCACTTT. It yields the protein CASSSGSGRSSPLHF.

The chain is built from TRBV2 and TRBJ2-7; D not resolved. Trimming shortened V by 4 bases and J by 3 bases, and 10 bases separated the two germline ends. This CDR3 region has 13 residues. The V gene's germline CDR1 is SNHLY and CDR2 FYNNEI. As DNA, the CDR3 is TGTGCCAGCAGTGTTAAGGGAAACTACGAGCAGTACTTC. It is translated as CASSVKGNYEQYF. The variable domain in full, completed from reference TRBV2 and TRBJ2-7, reads EPEVTQTPSHQVTQMGQEVILRCVPISNHLYFYWYRQILGQKVEFLVSFYNNEISEKSEIFDDQFSVERPDGSNFTLKIRSTKLEDSAMYFCASSVKGNYEQYFGPGTRLTVT.

J is TRBJ1-1 and V is TRBV19, with D perhaps TRBD1 (6 bases). V dropped 3 bases and J dropped 3 bases, with 17 bases sitting between them. Germline V gene lookup returns CDR1 LNHDA and CDR2 SQIVND (reference sequence). This CDR3 is built from 16 residues. The CDR3 region is CASSIYGRGSDTEAFF. Written as DNA, the CDR3 is TGTGCCAGTAGTATCTACGGAAGGGGGTCGGACACTGAAGCTTTCTTT.

The chain has TRBV20-1 and TRBJ2-5; TRBD1 matches 9 bases. The CDR3 consists of 18 residues. The germline CDR1 and CDR2 sequences are DFQATT and SNEGSKA (reference sequence). J was trimmed by 5 bases and V by 0 bases; bases with no gene match: 16. This CDR3 is CSARDLRPGTGFFETQYF. CDR3 bases: TGCAGTGCTAGAGATCTAAGGCCCGGGACAGGGTTTTTCGAGACCCAGTACTTC.

With respect to this clonotype: Germline and junction disagree at one end, which may indicate a read error. The V call is TRBV28, the J call TRBJ2-7, with 9 bases fitting TRBD2. Germline loops: CDR1 MDHEN, CDR2 SYDVKM. CDR3 length: 16 residues. CDR3 nucleotides: TGTACCAGCAGCCCTTATAATTTGCGGGAGGGCGACGAGCAGTACTTC. Its translation: CTSSPYNLREGDEQYF.

This clonotype has ten or more counts. This sequence joins TRBV29-1 and TRBJ2-1; 7 bases map to TRBD2. Looked up from germline, CDR1 is SQVTM and CDR2 is ANQGSEA. The CDR3 spans 12 residues. V was clipped by 6 bases and J by 8 bases; unmatched bases: 7. The CDR3 loop is CSVRGGGYEQFF. The CDR3 region has the DNA TGCAGCGTCCGGGGCGGGGGTTATGAGCAGTTCTTC.

This clonotype has at least ten counts. The V and J genes are TRBV11-3 and TRBJ2-1; D ambiguous. Between the trimmed V and J ends, which lost 5 bases and 0 bases, there was a span of 14 bases. The CDR3 covers 16 residues. CDR1 and CDR2 (germline): SGHNT, YENEEA. CDR3 amino acids: CASSPTRSPSYNEQFF. The DNA of the CDR3 is TGTGCCAGCAGCCCGACGCGGAGCCCCTCCTACAATGAGCAGTTCTTC.